This TCR beta chain was observed in a study of Graves' ophthalmopathy and Graves' hyperthyroidism. RNA transcripts were the source from which TCR beta CDR3 regions were amplified. First-round RT-PCR with HTBI primers preceded a second-round multiplex PCR. Via MiXCR, TCRdb re-called the multiplex PCR reads, giving one row per CDR3 protein. This sample has 450,000 to 600,000 distinct CDR3 sequences; about 35% occur once, and the top ten carry 4% to 5%. CDR3 size: 12 residues. CDR1 and CDR2 (germline): SQVTM, ANQGSEA. V was pared by 2 bases and J by 4 bases, with 8 bases between. This sequence joins TRBV29-1 and TRBJ1-1; D uncertain. Sequencing was carried out using peripheral blood or thyroid tissue (not recorded which). The origin of this receptor is an adult man with Graves' hyperthyroidism. The CDR3 spells CSVELPGTEAFF. Written as DNA, the CDR3 is TGCAGCGTTGAACTCCCGGGCACTGAAGCTTTCTTT.